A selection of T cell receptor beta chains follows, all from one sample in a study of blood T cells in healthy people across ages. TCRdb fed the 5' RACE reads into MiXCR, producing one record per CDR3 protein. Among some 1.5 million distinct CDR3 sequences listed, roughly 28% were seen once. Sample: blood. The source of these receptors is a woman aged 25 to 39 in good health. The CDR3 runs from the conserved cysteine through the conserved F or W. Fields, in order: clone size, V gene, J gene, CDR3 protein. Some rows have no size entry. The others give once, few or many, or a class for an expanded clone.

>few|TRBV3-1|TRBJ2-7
CASSQEGGPRYEQYF
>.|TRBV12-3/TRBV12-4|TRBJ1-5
CASSSVSSNPPQHF
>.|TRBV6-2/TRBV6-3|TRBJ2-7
CASSYTGTSVTYEQYF
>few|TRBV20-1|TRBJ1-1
CSAISPGGPTNTEAFF
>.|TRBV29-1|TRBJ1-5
CSVPHGTHQPQHF
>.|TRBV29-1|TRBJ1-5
CSVAQGPNQPQHF
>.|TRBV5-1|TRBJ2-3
CASSLKAGRADTQYF
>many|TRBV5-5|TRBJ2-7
CASSPFGPNEQYF
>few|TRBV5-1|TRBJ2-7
CASSQTGTGIYEQYF
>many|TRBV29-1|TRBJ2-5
CSVYGQGFQETQYF
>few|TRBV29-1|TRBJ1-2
CSVEQRNYGYTF